One T cell receptor beta chain is described in this entry. In the study's own analysis: Amplification with reference gene primers provided the estimates of nucleated cell counts. Generated by immunoSEQ multiplex PCR, the TCRdb table keeps only in-frame clones and is missing some. V and J calls and clone size are given by that table; D and trimming were obtained from the DNA. The sample lists 250,000 to 300,000 clones; more than 70% were seen once. This sample is part of a study of blood T cell repertoires in COVID-19. At the level of the study: COVID-19 samples collected from the United States, Italy and Spain covered acute and convalescent phases. Sample material is recorded as cDNA or gDNA derived from T cells, B-cell-depleted T cells, or PBMCs.

Germline-derived CDR1 and CDR2 are LGHDT and YNNKEL (reference sequence). The V gene end was trimmed by 6 bases and the J gene end by 6 bases; junction bases not matched to a gene: 6. This CDR3 region has 15 residues. V usage is TRBV3-1 (or the pseudogene TRBV3-2) and J usage is TRBJ2-3, with 13 positions matching TRBD2. The sequenced sample was peripheral blood. The TCR originated in a woman in her thirties or forties who had recovered from COVID-19. CDR3 coding DNA: TGTGCCAGCAGTGACGGACTAGCGGGAGTCGATACGCAGTATTTT. It yields the protein CASSDGLAGVDTQYF.